This entry is about one TCR beta chain. Its antigen is unknown. The record has no base qualities; no much larger clone is one base away. This specimen comes from a study of OX40 agonist ivuxolimab in advanced cancers. About the investigation overall: Ivuxolimab was a fully human IgG2 agonistic monoclonal antibody targeting the costimulatory receptor OX40 (CD134). Of the approximately 54 patients in dose escalation, around 19 had hepatocellular carcinoma, approximately 15 had melanoma, 9 had renal cell carcinoma and 9 had head and neck cancer. Prior anti-PD-1, anti-PD-L1 or anti-CTLA-4 therapy was permitted, and checkpoint inhibitors had been received by about 36% of dose-escalation patients. Intravenous ivuxolimab was administered to patients every 2 weeks at six dose levels: 0.01, 0.1, 0.3, 1.5, 3 and 10 mg/kg. The paper describes the monotherapy dose-escalation part (N = 52 patients) of the phase I trial of ivuxolimab. Peripheral TCRbeta sequencing aimed to test whether ivuxolimab altered TCR sequence diversity and caused clonal T-cell expansion. Partial responses occurred in three dose-escalation patients, of whom one had hepatocellular carcinoma and two had cutaneous melanoma. The dose-escalation cohort was about 83% male with a mean age of about 60 years, ranging from roughly 20 to 80. Study-level results and caveats: The antigen specificity of the clonally expanded peripheral T cells was not determined. In the 0.1-3.0 mg/kg groups, partial responders were among the patients with the lowest normalized peripheral clonal expansion, particularly in CD8+ T cells. At doses of 0.1 to 3.0 mg/kg, clonal expansion of both CD4+ and CD8+ T cells in blood was seen between baseline and week 6. After ivuxolimab, more expanded clones were found on average in CD8+ T cells than in CD4+ T cells. Low levels of normalized T-cell clonal expansion were also shown by some nonresponding patients.

To sequence the TCRbeta CDR3 region, genomic DNA was isolated from the sorted cells. The immunoSEQ Assay was used to sequence the TCRbeta CDR3 regions. The table comes from immuneACCESS by way of TCRdb, which keeps in-frame sequences with V and J called. Part of the clones is missing from these tables; in studies checked, under half for an unresolved V gene and the rest for unknown reasons. The sample includes around 95,000 clones, with about 89% observed a single time. The top ten constitute around 0.15% of the sample. Patients with autoimmune disease history or receiving systemic immunosuppression were excluded from the trial. Peripheral blood for TCR sequencing was drawn from every dose cohort at baseline, at cycle 4 day 1 and at cycle 7 day 1. The samples were taken from a phase I, first-in-human, multicenter, open-label dose-escalation trial of ivuxolimab. The trial enrolled adults with locally advanced or metastatic head and neck squamous cell, hepatocellular, melanoma or renal cell carcinoma. Before TCR sequencing, CD4+ and CD8+ T cells were separately sorted from peripheral blood.

After removal of 3 bases from V and 0 bases from J, the junction retains 7 bases not matched to a gene. From the cysteine through the phenylalanine, the CDR3 covers 17 amino acids. Left in the record is the CDR3 DNA by itself, 51 bases read in frame from the first base. The sample in question was CD4+ or CD8+ T cells sorted from blood, obtained in a trial of the OX40 agonist ivuxolimab. The TCR sequence derives from an adult with an advanced solid tumor such as melanoma, head and neck, liver or kidney cancer. The sequence is built from TRBV23-1 and TRBJ1-5; 8 junctional bases match TRBD1. TRBV23-1 is given ORF status, its function remaining uncertain. In nucleotide form, the sequence is TGCGCCAGCAGTCATCTCCGACAGGGGAATAGCAATCAGCCCCAGCATTTT. Its amino acids are CASSHLRQGNSNQPQHF.